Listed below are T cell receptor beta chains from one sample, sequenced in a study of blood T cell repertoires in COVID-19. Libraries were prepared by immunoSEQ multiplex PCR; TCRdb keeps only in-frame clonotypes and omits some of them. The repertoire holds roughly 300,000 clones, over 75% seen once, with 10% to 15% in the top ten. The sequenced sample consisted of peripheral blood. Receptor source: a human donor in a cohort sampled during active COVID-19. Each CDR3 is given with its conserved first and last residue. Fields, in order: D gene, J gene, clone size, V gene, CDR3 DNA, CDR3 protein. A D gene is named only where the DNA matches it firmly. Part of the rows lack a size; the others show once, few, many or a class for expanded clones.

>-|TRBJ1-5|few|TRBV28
TGTGCCAGCACCCACGCACCACCCTATAGCAATCAGCCCCAGCATTTT
CASTHAPPYSNQPQHF
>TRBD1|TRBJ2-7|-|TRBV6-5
TGTGCCAGCAGGGTCGGGACAGGAGACTACGAGCAGTACTTC
CASRVGTGDYEQYF
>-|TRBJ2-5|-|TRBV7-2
TGTGCCAGCAGCCTTGGAGGGAGGGAGACCCAGTACTTC
CASSLGGRETQYF
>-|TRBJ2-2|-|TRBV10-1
TGCGCCAGCAGTGAAATGTCAGGTCTTCGCGGGGAGCTGTTTTTT
CASSEMSGLRGELFF
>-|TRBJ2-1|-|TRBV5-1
TGCGCCAGCAGCTTCGGGACAACATACAATGAGCAGTTCTTC
CASSFGTTYNEQFF
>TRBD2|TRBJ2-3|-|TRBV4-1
TGCGCCAGCAGCCAAGATGGGAGGGGCGGGCTCATAGATACGCAGTATTTT
CASSQDGRGGLIDTQYF
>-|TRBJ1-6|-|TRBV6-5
TGTGCCAGCAGCGGAGGGGATTCACCCCTCCACTTT
CASSGGDSPLHF
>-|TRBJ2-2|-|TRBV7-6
TGTGCCAGCAGCGTACAGGGTTCACACACCGGGGAGCTGTTTTTT
CASSVQGSHTGELFF
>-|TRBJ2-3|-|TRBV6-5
TGTGCCAGCAGCGGGGGGCGGGCCCGGACAGATACGCAGTATTTT
CASSGGRARTDTQYF
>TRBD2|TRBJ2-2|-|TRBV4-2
TGTGCCAGCAGCCAAGATCCTGGGACTAGAGGGTCCGGGGAGCTGTTTTTT
CASSQDPGTRGSGELFF
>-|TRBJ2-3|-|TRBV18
TGTGCCAGCTCACCTCTGGCTAGCACAGATACGCAGTATTTT
CASSPLASTDTQYF
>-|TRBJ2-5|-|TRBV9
TGTGCCAGCAGCGTGCGGGACTCAGAGACCCAGTACTTC
CASSVRDSETQYF
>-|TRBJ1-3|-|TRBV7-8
TGTGCCAGCAGCTTAAGAGGGGGCTCTGGAAACACCATATATTTT
CASSLRGGSGNTIYF
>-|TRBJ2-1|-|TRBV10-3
TGTGCCATCAGTGAGTCGAAACAGGGCCCTGGTGAGCAGTTCTTC
CAISESKQGPGEQFF
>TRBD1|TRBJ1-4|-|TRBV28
TGTGCCAGCAGACCCCCACAGGGGCCGGGTGAAAAACTGTTTTTT
CASRPPQGPGEKLFF
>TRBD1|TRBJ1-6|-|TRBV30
TGTGCCTGGAGTGTACGACGACAGGGGGCCGGGTCCTATAATTCACCCCTCCACTTT
CAWSVRRQGAGSYNSPLHF
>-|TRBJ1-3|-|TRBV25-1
TGTGCCACGTCTCCCCGCGGCGGAAACACCATATATTTT
CATSPRGGNTIYF
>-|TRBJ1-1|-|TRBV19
TGTGCCAGTAGCTCCCTTGGGGCGAACACTGAAGCTTTCTTT
CASSSLGANTEAFF
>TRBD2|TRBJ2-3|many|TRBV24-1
TGTGCCACCAGTTTGGGACTAGATGTGGCAGATACGCAGTATTTT
CATSLGLDVADTQYF
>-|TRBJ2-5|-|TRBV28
TGTGCCAGCAGTCCCCAGGGGTTGGAGTTAGAGACCCAGTACTTC
CASSPQGLELETQYF
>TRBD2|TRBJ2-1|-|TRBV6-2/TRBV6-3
TGTGCCAGCAGACCTGCGGGGGGAGGCATCGATGAGCAGTTCTTC
CASRPAGGGIDEQFF
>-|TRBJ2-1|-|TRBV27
TGTGCCAGCAGTTTCAGGTATGGCAATGAGCAGTTCTTC
CASSFRYGNEQFF
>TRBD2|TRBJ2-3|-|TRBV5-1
TGCGCCAGCAGCTCTGGAGCGGGAGGGCCCCGCACAGATACGCAGTATTTT
CASSSGAGGPRTDTQYF
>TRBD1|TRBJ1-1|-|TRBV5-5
TGTGCCAGCAGCTTGTACGGTGGGACAGAAGAAGCTTTCTTT
CASSLYGGTEEAFF
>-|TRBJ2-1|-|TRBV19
TGTGCCAGTACTAAGCGGCCCTCCTACAATGAGCAGTTCTTC
CASTKRPSYNEQFF
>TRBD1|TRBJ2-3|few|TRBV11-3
TGTGCCAGCAGCCTCGGGACAGTCACAGATACGCAGTATTTT
CASSLGTVTDTQYF
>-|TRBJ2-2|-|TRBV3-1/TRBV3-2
TGTGCCAGCAGACTAACCGGGGAGCTGTTTTTT
CASRLTGELFF
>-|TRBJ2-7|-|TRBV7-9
TGTGCCAGCAGCCAGAGTACAGGGTACGAGCAGTACTTC
CASSQSTGYEQYF
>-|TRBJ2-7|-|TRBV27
TGTGCCAGCAGGGCCTCCTACGAGCAGTACTTC
CASRASYEQYF
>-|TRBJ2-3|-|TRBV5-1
TGCGCCAGCAGCACCGGGGTTTATACGCAGTATTTT
CASSTGVYTQYF
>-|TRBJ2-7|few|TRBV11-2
TGTGCCAGCAGCTTAGGCAGCTACGAGCAGTACTTC
CASSLGSYEQYF
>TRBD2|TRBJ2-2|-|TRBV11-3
TGTGCCAGCAGCTTACTAGCGGGAGGGGCTGGGGGGGAGCTGTTTTTT
CASSLLAGGAGGELFF
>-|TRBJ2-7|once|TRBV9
TGTGCCAGCAGCGTAGGGACAAACTCCTACGAGCAGTACTTC
CASSVGTNSYEQYF
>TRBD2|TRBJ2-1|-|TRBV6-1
TGTGCCAGCAGTGAAAGGGGACTTAGCGGGAGAAGGAGGAATGAGCAGTTCTTC
CASSERGLSGRRRNEQFF
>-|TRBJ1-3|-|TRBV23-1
TGCGCCAGCAGTCAACACGACAGGCGGTGGGGAAACACCATATATTTT
CASSQHDRRWGNTIYF
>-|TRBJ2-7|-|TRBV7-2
TGTGCCAGCAGCTCCGCGGGCGGGATCGGGGAGCAGTACTTC
CASSSAGGIGEQYF
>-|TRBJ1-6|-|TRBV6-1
TGTGCCAGCAGTGTCTCAGATCTCAGCTATAATTCACCCCTCCACTTT
CASSVSDLSYNSPLHF
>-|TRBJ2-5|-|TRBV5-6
TGTGCCAGCAGCTTGGACCTCAGAGAGACCCAGTACTTC
CASSLDLRETQYF
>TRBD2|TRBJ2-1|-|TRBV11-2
TGTGCCAGCAGGAGTCTAGCGGGACCCTCCTACAATGAGCAGTTCTTC
CASRSLAGPSYNEQFF
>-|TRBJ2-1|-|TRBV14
TGTGCCAGCAGCACACAGGGCTACAATGAGCAGTTCTTC
CASSTQGYNEQFF
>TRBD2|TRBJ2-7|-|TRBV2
TGTGCCAGCAGGAGGAGCGGGGGATATTACGAGCAGTACTTC
CASRRSGGYYEQYF
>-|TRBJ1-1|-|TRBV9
TGTGCCAGCAGCGCCCACGCAAAGACAGAAGAAGCTTTCTTT
CASSAHAKTEEAFF
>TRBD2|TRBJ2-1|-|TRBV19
TGTGCCAGTAGCCAAACTAGCGGGCACAACAATGAGCAGTTCTTC
CASSQTSGHNNEQFF
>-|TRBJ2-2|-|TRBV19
TGTGCCAGTAGTAATTGGGGGCCGAACACCGGGGAGCTGTTTTTT
CASSNWGPNTGELFF
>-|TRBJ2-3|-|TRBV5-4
TGTGCCAGCAGCTTCCTCACTCTTGGTACGCAGTATTTT
CASSFLTLGTQYF
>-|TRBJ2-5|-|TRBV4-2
TGTGCCAGCAGCCGTCCAGGGGTTCAAGAGACCCAGTACTTC
CASSRPGVQETQYF
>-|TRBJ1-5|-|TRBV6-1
TGTGCCAGCAGTGAAGTGGGGCTTTTCGGGCAGCCCCAGCATTTT
CASSEVGLFGQPQHF
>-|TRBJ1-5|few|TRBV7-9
TGTGCCCCTTGGGGCCTTGAGGGGGACTACAATCAGCCCCAGCATTTT
CAPWGLEGDYNQPQHF
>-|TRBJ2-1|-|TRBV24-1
TGTGCCACCAGTCCTAGAACATACAATGAGCAGTTCTTC
CATSPRTYNEQFF
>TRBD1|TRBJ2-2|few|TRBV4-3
TGCGCCAGCAGCCAGCAATTCACGGGACAGGGGAACACCGGGGAGCTGTTTTTT
CASSQQFTGQGNTGELFF
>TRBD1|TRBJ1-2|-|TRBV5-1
TGCGCCAGCAGCTTCGAACAGGGGGCCGGGAATGGCTACACCTTC
CASSFEQGAGNGYTF
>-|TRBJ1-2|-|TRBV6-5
TGTGCCAGCACCTTGGACGGAGGATTCTATGGCTACACCTTC
CASTLDGGFYGYTF